This T cell receptor beta chain was recovered during a study of early T cells in non-severe SARS-CoV-2 infection. As for the study in general: It was bulk RNA from unsorted whole blood that was sequenced, and the chains were unpaired.

Via MiXCR, TCRdb re-called the 5' RACE reads, giving one row per CDR3 protein. The table lists about 69,000 distinct CDR3 sequences, approximately 9.5% of them singletons. Germline V CDR1 and CDR2: LGHDT, YNNKEL (reference sequence). V dropped 0 bases and J dropped 6 bases, with 6 bases sitting between them. The CDR3 has 12 residues. This clonotype showed up just a few times. The V gene is TRBV3-1, the J gene TRBJ2-7; D ambiguous. Material: whole blood. The sequence derives from an adult who was a healthcare worker with PCR-confirmed SARS-CoV-2 infection or an uninfected control (not recorded which). CDR3 protein: CASSQDPFEQYF. Here the CDR3 DNA reads TGTGCCAGCAGCCAAGATCCCTTCGAGCAGTACTTC.